Listed below are T cell receptor beta chains from one sample, sequenced in a study of blood T cells in healthy people across ages. TCRdb processed the 5' RACE reads anew with MiXCR; each CDR3 protein has one entry. The table has 600,000 to 800,000 distinct CDR3 sequences, approximately 52% seen once; the top ten hold roughly 13%. The sample consisted of blood. The receptor source for this set is a woman of 80 years or more in good health. The conserved cysteine and the conserved F or W are not part of the CDR3 here.

V gene: TRBV5-1
J gene: TRBJ2-7
CDR3 protein: ASSFSRGDYEQY

V gene: TRBV5-1
J gene: TRBJ1-5
CDR3 protein: ASSLGIVGQPQH

V gene: TRBV2
J gene: TRBJ2-5
CDR3 protein: ASSADYAETQY

V gene: TRBV6-4
J gene: TRBJ2-1
CDR3 protein: ASSEKRTSGSNEQF

V gene: TRBV2
J gene: TRBJ2-2
CDR3 protein: ASSQQELTNTGELF

V gene: TRBV20-1
J gene: TRBJ2-7
CDR3 protein: SARDHRKFYEQY

V gene: TRBV19
J gene: TRBJ1-6
CDR3 protein: ASSKDRGMSSPLH

V gene: TRBV5-1
J gene: TRBJ1-2
CDR3 protein: ASSLSTDRIKGYT

V gene: TRBV20-1
J gene: TRBJ2-1
CDR3 protein: SASRRTYNEQF

V gene: TRBV5-1
J gene: TRBJ2-3
CDR3 protein: ASSVSGGADTQY

V gene: TRBV29-1
J gene: TRBJ2-5
CDR3 protein: SVDKWEPGETQY

V gene: TRBV12-3/TRBV12-4
J gene: TRBJ2-3
CDR3 protein: ASSQKVVAGGVTDTQY

V gene: TRBV5-1
J gene: TRBJ2-1
CDR3 protein: ASSSGLAGGGEQF

V gene: TRBV7-2
J gene: TRBJ2-7
CDR3 protein: ASSSDLAGRRRQY

V gene: TRBV12-3/TRBV12-4
J gene: TRBJ2-5
CDR3 protein: ASSLGVLAGFGTQY

V gene: TRBV20-1
J gene: TRBJ2-1
CDR3 protein: SARALLADTNNEQF